Listed here are 4 T cell receptor beta chains from one sample, sequenced in a study of CD8 T cells in ankylosing spondylitis. Each CDR3 protein gets one entry after TCRdb re-called the 5' RACE reads with MiXCR. The sample yields 400,000 to 450,000 distinct CDR3 sequences, over 15% seen once. Notes on the study in general: A TCR beta motif of roughly eight highly homologous variants appeared characteristic of ankylosing spondylitis blood.

Their target antigens are unknown. The source material was blood, either unsorted or a sorted T cell fraction (not recorded which). Receptors originate from a male donor with ankylosing spondylitis.

This clonotype showed up many times. The rearrangement links TRBV12-3 or TRBV12-4 to TRBJ1-2; a possible D gene is TRBD1 (6 bases). The CDR3 is 15 residues long. Trimming removed 6 bases from V and 5 bases from J, with 19 bases in between. DNA of the CDR3: TGTGCCAGCAGGGGAGCAGGGGTCTTGTGGTATGGCTACACCTTC. Protein sequence: CASRGAGVLWYGYTF.

This chain joins TRBV7-9 and TRBJ2-7; perhaps TRBD2 as D (7 bases). Germline lookup yields CDR1 SEHNR and CDR2 FQNEAQ (reference sequence). V lost 10 bases and J 4 bases, leaving 20 bases between the germline ends. CDR3 length: 14 residues. The CDR3 coding sequence is TGTGCCACCAATGGGGAGGGAGGGGGGTACGAGCAGTACTTC. Encoded protein: CATNGEGGGYEQYF.

This clonotype was counted only a few times. The chain couples TRBV9 to TRBJ2-2; TRBD2 matches 10 bases. The CDR3 has 19 residues. V lost 0 bases and J lost 0; bases outside the gene matches: 8. The V gene's germline CDR1 is SGDLS and CDR2 YYNGEE. The CDR3 loop reads CASSVGSLAGVTNTGELFF. The CDR3 region has the DNA TGTGCCAGCAGCGTAGGATCTCTAGCGGGAGTTACGAACACCGGGGAGCTGTTTTTT. The whole variable domain, remainder taken from reference TRBV9 and TRBJ2-2, is DSGVTQTPKHLITATGQRVTLRCSPRSGDLSVYWYQQSLDQGLQFLIQYYNGEERAKGNILERFSAQQFPDLHSELNLSSLELGDSALYFCASSVGSLAGVTNTGELFFGEGSRLTVL.

This clonotype was counted only a few times. The junction does not match germline at one end; this may be a read error. The rearrangement joins TRBV20-1 to TRBJ1-2, with 7 bases aligning to TRBD1. The CDR3 spans 14 residues. CDR1 is DFQATT, CDR2 SNEGSKA, per germline (reference sequence). CDR3 loop: CSATRRGQRESLDF. Here the CDR3 DNA reads TGCAGTGCTACAAGGCGGGGACAGAGGGAAAGTCTGGACTTC.